This T cell receptor (beta chain) is from a study of cytomegalovirus exposure and HLA in healthy donors. In the study overall: A later analysis reported the same platform for the 110 or so validation repertoires and the 666 first-cohort repertoires. General study points: Overall, about 160 TCR beta chains were annotated as cytomegalovirus-associated.

Trimming stripped 0 bases from V and 2 bases from J, with 8 bases between. The germline V gene encodes CDR1 SGHTA and CDR2 FQGNSA. This CDR3 has 14 amino acids. Generated by immunoSEQ multiplex PCR, the TCRdb table keeps only in-frame clones and is missing some. The sample contains tens of thousands of clones, 85% to 95% of which appear only once. Note on this clone: Its antigen is not known.

The sequencing input was PBMCs. The J gene is TRBJ2-7, the V gene TRBV7-2, with D hard to call. This receptor was obtained from a man between 18 and 29 years old in good health and CMV-seronegative. In nucleotides, the CDR3 is TGTGCCAGCAGCTTAGCCCACCCTACCTACGAGCAGTACTTC. This codes for CASSLAHPTYEQYF. The entire variable domain, with the rest obtained from reference TRBV7-2 and TRBJ2-7, is as follows: GAGVSQSPSNKVTEKGKDVELRCDPISGHTALYWYRQSLGQGLEFLIYFQGNSAPDKSGLPSDRFSAERTGGSVSTLTIQRTQQEDSAVYLCASSLAHPTYEQYFGPGTRLTVT.